The 28 T cell receptor beta chains reported below all come from one sample, sequenced in a study of blood T cell repertoires in COVID-19. This table comes from immunoSEQ multiplex PCR, and its TCRdb copy is limited to in-frame clones, with some not included. The sample shows hundreds of thousands of clones, around 89% of them seen only once. The source material was peripheral blood. Receptors were obtained from a woman in her thirties with COVID-19, enrolled during active disease.

The CDR3 protein is CASSPRGVQETQYF. In DNA form, the CDR3 reads TGTGCCAGCTCACCACGGGGGGTACAAGAGACCCAGTACTTC. The chain is built from TRBV18 and TRBJ2-5, with a weak D call TRBD2 (6 bases). Germline V gene sequence: CDR1 KGHSH, CDR2 LQKENI. CDR3 size: 14 residues. V dropped 1 base and J dropped 2 bases, with 8 bases sitting between them.

This chain connects TRBV5-1 to TRBJ2-3, with D possibly being TRBD1 (6 bases). V was shortened by 1 base and J by 0 bases, with 12 bases between the two germline ends. The germline V gene has CDR1 SGHRS and CDR2 YFSETQ. The CDR3 contains 16 residues. The CDR3: CASSLQGRTSTDTQYF. As DNA, the CDR3 is TGCGCCAGCAGCTTGCAGGGGCGCACTAGCACAGATACGCAGTATTTT.

This clone was observed a few times. The genes are TRBV5-8 and TRBJ1-2, with a possible D match to TRBD1 (5 bases). The ends were cut back, 0 bases at V and 1 base at J, with 7 bases in the middle. Germline CDR1 reads SGHTS; CDR2 reads YDEGEE. The CDR3 spans 14 residues. The CDR3 sequence: CASSLGQGNYGYTF. The CDR3 DNA follows: TGTGCCAGCAGCTTGGGCCAGGGTAACTATGGCTACACCTTC. Full variable domain (missing parts from reference TRBV5-8 and TRBJ1-2): EAGVTQSPTHLIKTRGQQATLRCSPISGHTSVYWYQQALGLGLQFLLWYDEGEERNRGNFPPRFSGRQFPNYSSELNVNALELEDSALYLCASSLGQGNYGYTFGSGTRLTVV.

This clone was recorded only once. The junction departs from germline at one end; a sequencing error may be responsible. The chain carries TRBV2 and TRBJ2-7, with a possible D match to TRBD2 (7 bases). This CDR3 contains 16 residues. Germline V gene lookup returns CDR1 SNHLY and CDR2 FYNNEI. CDR3 amino acids: CASSEGGGISSYEQYF. CDR3 nucleotides: TGTGCCAGCAGCGAAGGGGGGGGTATAAGCTCCTACGAGCAGTACTTC.

The V call is TRBV5-4, the J call TRBJ2-3; 14 nucleotides agree with TRBD2. The length of the CDR3 is 17 residues. The germline CDR1 and CDR2 sequences are SGHNT and YYREEE (reference sequence). V shed 3 bases and J 2 bases; nucleotides not matched to a gene: 5. CDR3 in amino acids: CASSSGLAGANTDTQYF. The CDR3 DNA reads TGTGCCAGCAGCTCGGGACTAGCGGGGGCCAACACAGATACGCAGTATTTT.

The V and J genes are TRBV29-1 and TRBJ2-4, with a possible D match to TRBD1 (6 bases). This CDR3 contains 12 residues. CDR1 and CDR2 from the germline V gene are SQVTM and ANQGSEA. V gave up 0 bases and J gave up 8 bases, with 8 bases separating them. DNA of the CDR3: TGCAGCGTTGAAGAACAGGGCGACATTCAGTACTTC. Protein sequence: CSVEEQGDIQYF.

This rearrangement joins TRBV27 to TRBJ2-1, with D perhaps TRBD2 (6 bases). CDR1 MNHEY and CDR2 SMNVEV come from the germline V gene (reference sequence). The CDR3 spans 16 residues. Trimming removed 4 bases at V and 7 bases at J, with 20 bases between. The CDR3 DNA follows: TGTGCCAGCAGTTCCCTGGACCTAGCGCGGATAAATGAGCAGTTCTTC. Its translation: CASSSLDLARINEQFF.

The chain carries TRBV20-1 and TRBJ2-7, with D maybe TRBD1 (6 bases). This CDR3 contains 11 residues. CDR1 and CDR2 from the germline V gene are DFQATT and SNEGSKA (reference sequence). Trimming shortened V by 3 bases and J by 7 bases, and 10 bases separated the two germline ends. The CDR3 DNA reads TGCAGTGCTAGGGACAGTAGGGAGCAGTACTTC. Amino acids: CSARDSREQYF.

J is TRBJ2-5 and V is TRBV7-9; TRBD2 is a possible D gene (7 bases). The CDR3 consists of 18 residues. The V end lost 5 bases, the J end lost 3 bases, and 25 bases lay between the germline ends. CDR1 and CDR2 (germline): SEHNR, FQNEAQ (reference sequence). The CDR3 loop reads CASSLRGHAGAGKETQYF. The CDR3 DNA reads as TGTGCCAGCAGCCTAAGGGGACACGCGGGAGCGGGGAAAGAGACCCAGTACTTC.

The chain is built from TRBV3-1 (or the pseudogene TRBV3-2) and TRBJ2-7; no clear D. CDR3 length: 12 amino acids. CDR1 is LGHDT and CDR2 is YNNKEL in the germline V gene (reference sequence). Trimming took off 2 bases at V and 7 bases at J, with 9 bases between the two ends. The CDR3 reads CASSQSRLEQYF. CDR3 nucleotides: TGTGCCAGCAGCCAATCCCGTCTTGAGCAGTACTTC.

This clone occurred once. CDR3 amino acids: CASSLQAGISGANVLTF. As DNA, the CDR3 is TGTGCCAGCAGTTTGCAGGCGGGGATCTCTGGGGCCAACGTCCTGACTTTC. The chain combines TRBV28 with TRBJ2-6; possibly TRBD2 for D (6 bases). This CDR3 contains 17 residues. Germline assignment: CDR1 MDHEN and CDR2 SYDVKM. V lost 3 bases to trimming and J lost 0 bases, with 12 bases between them.

The genes are TRBV7-9 and TRBJ2-5; D remains unclear. V lost 2 bases and J 5 bases, leaving 6 bases between the germline ends. CDR1 is SEHNR and CDR2 is FQNEAQ in the germline V gene (reference sequence). The CDR3 loop spans 12 amino acids. The CDR3 nucleotides read TGTGCCAGCAGCTTACTATCGGAGACCCAGTACTTC. Protein sequence: CASSLLSETQYF.

By share, this clone ranks as medium-sized (0.01 to 0.1%). This chain uses TRBV6-4 with TRBJ2-3; 7 nucleotides line up with TRBD1. CDR1 and CDR2 from the germline V gene are MRHNA and SNTAGT. V dropped 6 bases and J dropped 5; count of bases not matched to a gene: 8. CDR3 length equals 14 residues. DNA for the CDR3: TGTGCCAGCAGCCCTGAGGGGGCCCAAGATACGCAGTATTTT. This sequence encodes CASSPEGAQDTQYF.

The V call is TRBV5-5, the J call TRBJ1-5, with D possibly TRBD1 on 6 matching bases. Germline CDR1 and CDR2: SGHKS and YYEKEE (reference sequence). V gave up 0 bases and J gave up 2 bases, with 9 bases separating them. This CDR3 contains 15 residues. CDR3 region: CASSLEGVGNQPQHF. The CDR3 DNA is TGTGCCAGCAGCTTGGAGGGGGTAGGCAATCAGCCCCAGCATTTT.

CDR3 in amino acids: CASSPSGNQPQHF. The CDR3 DNA reads as TGCGCCAGCAGTCCTTCAGGGAATCAGCCCCAGCATTTT. V and J are TRBV10-1 and TRBJ1-5, with D perhaps matching TRBD1 (5 bases). The V gene lost 5 bases and the J gene lost 4 bases, with 9 bases spanning the gap. The germline V gene has CDR1 WNHNN and CDR2 SYGVQD (reference sequence). The CDR3 is made up of 13 amino acids.

Only one count was recorded for this clone. J is TRBJ1-6 and V is TRBV6-4, with 9 bases aligning to TRBD1. The CDR3 is 17 residues long. Germline CDR1 is MRHNA and CDR2 is SNTAGT. The junction had 10 bases not matched to a gene; V was cut back by 3 bases and J by 7 bases. In DNA form, the CDR3 reads TGTGCCAGCAGTGAATGGCCGGGACAGGGACGGAATTCACCCCTCCACTTT. The encoded protein is CASSEWPGQGRNSPLHF.

This chain connects TRBV11-2 to TRBJ1-1; D not resolved. Germline CDR1 and CDR2: SGHAT and FQNNGV. The CDR3 spans 16 residues. V dropped 3 bases and J dropped 0 bases, with 14 bases sitting between them. The CDR3 sequence is CASSFAPGGMNTEAFF. CDR3 nucleotides: TGTGCCAGCAGCTTCGCACCCGGAGGGATGAACACTGAAGCTTTCTTT.

This chain connects TRBV24-1 to TRBJ2-1; a possible D gene is TRBD2 (6 bases). CDR3 length: 16 amino acids. The V gene's germline CDR1 is KGHDR and CDR2 SFDVKD. V was pared by 0 bases and J by 2 bases, with 10 bases between. CDR3 region: CATSDLPSGPYNEQFF. The CDR3 nucleotides read TGTGCCACCAGTGATTTGCCCAGCGGGCCCTACAATGAGCAGTTCTTC.

The rearrangement joins TRBV11-3 to TRBJ2-1; possible D gene TRBD1, 6 bases. Germline assignment: CDR1 SGHNT and CDR2 YENEEA. The V and J ends lost 5 bases and 2 bases respectively, with 16 bases between them. CDR3 size: 16 residues. The CDR3 DNA reads as TGTGCCAGCAGCCAGAGGGGGACCGAGGCCTACAATGAGCAGTTCTTC. Amino acid sequence: CASSQRGTEAYNEQFF. Using reference TRBV11-3 and TRBJ2-1 for the parts outside the CDR3, the full variable domain is EAGVVQSPRYKIIEKKQPVAFWCNPISGHNTLYWYLQNLGQGPELLIRYENEEAVDDSQLPKDRFSAERLKGVDSTLKIQPAELGDSAVYLCASSQRGTEAYNEQFFGPGTRLTVL.

This chain uses TRBV7-9 with TRBJ1-3; 7 nucleotides align to TRBD1. V was pared by 6 bases and J by 4 bases, with 9 bases of the junction left unmatched. Germline CDR1 is SEHNR and CDR2 is FQNEAQ (reference sequence). This CDR3 has 15 residues. The DNA of the CDR3 is TGTGCCAGCAGTTCCGACAGGGTGTGGGGAAACACCATATATTTT. Translating gives CASSSDRVWGNTIYF.

The chain couples TRBV5-4 to TRBJ2-7, with 8 bases lining up with TRBD2. CDR1 and CDR2 (germline): SGHNT, YYREEE (reference sequence). Trimming took 6 bases from V and 3 from J; bases not matched to a gene: 8. The CDR3 contains 14 residues. The CDR3 coding sequence is TGTGCCAGCACCCTCGACGGGAGGGGCTACGAGCAGTACGTC. Amino acids: CASTLDGRGYEQYV.

The J gene is TRBJ1-2, the V gene TRBV28; D not resolved. V was trimmed by 7 bases and J by 5 bases, leaving 14 bases between them. The CDR3 has 13 residues. Germline assignment: CDR1 MDHEN and CDR2 SYDVKM. Here the CDR3 reads CASNYLGRYGYTF. The CDR3 nucleotides are TGTGCCAGCAACTATTTAGGGAGATATGGCTACACCTTC.

A single count supports this clone. The chain couples TRBV7-2 to TRBJ2-2; D is uncertain. This CDR3 region has 15 residues. Germline V gene sequence: CDR1 SGHTA, CDR2 FQGNSA. The V gene lost 8 bases and the J gene lost 2 bases, with 15 bases spanning the gap. CDR3 protein: CASGATAVNTGELFF. The CDR3 DNA is TGTGCCAGCGGCGCCACGGCGGTTAACACCGGGGAGCTGTTTTTT.

This clone was detected only a few times. The chain recombines TRBV2 with TRBJ2-5, with TRBD2 matching 10 bases. Germline CDR1 is SNHLY and CDR2 is FYNNEI. Unmatched junction bases numbered 2, after V lost 8 bases and J lost 2 bases. This CDR3 is 13 amino acids long. The CDR3, as DNA: TGTGCCAGCCATAGCGGGAGGCAAGAGACCCAGTACTTC. It translates to CASHSGRQETQYF. The complete variable domain, with remaining parts taken from reference TRBV2 and TRBJ2-5, reads EPEVTQTPSHQVTQMGQEVILRCVPISNHLYFYWYRQILGQKVEFLVSFYNNEISEKSEIFDDQFSVERPDGSNFTLKIRSTKLEDSAMYFCASHSGRQETQYFGPGTRLLVL.

The chain recombines TRBV30 with TRBJ2-1; 8 bases are a match to TRBD2. The V and J ends lost 0 bases and 5 bases, in that order; junction bases with no gene match: 6. The CDR3 is 15 amino acids. The V gene's germline CDR1 is GTSNPN and CDR2 SVGIG (reference sequence). The DNA for the CDR3 is TGTGCCTGGAGTGTACGGGGCGGGAGGAACAATGAGCAGTTCTTC. Translation: CAWSVRGGRNNEQFF.

The chain couples TRBV28 to TRBJ2-7, with 8 bases identical to TRBD2. The CDR3 runs to 14 residues. The J segment lost 7 bases and the V segment lost 5 bases, leaving 10 bases of the junction unmatched. Germline V gene sequence: CDR1 MDHEN, CDR2 SYDVKM. This chain's CDR3 is CASSRPGGAAEQYF. In nucleotides, the CDR3 is TGTGCCAGCAGTCGCCCGGGAGGGGCCGCTGAGCAGTACTTC.

CDR3: CASSPMSGQVGQPQHF. The CDR3 coding sequence is TGTGCCAGCAGTCCCATGAGCGGGCAGGTAGGACAGCCCCAGCATTTT. The V gene is TRBV28, the J gene TRBJ1-5; D gene ambiguous. The length of the CDR3 is 16 residues. Germline assignment: CDR1 MDHEN and CDR2 SYDVKM. Trimming cost V 5 bases and J 7 bases, with 21 bases left between them.

This chain links TRBV15 with TRBJ2-3, with D tentatively TRBD2 (6 bases). Trimming took off 0 bases at V and 3 bases at J, with 13 bases between the two ends. Germline assignment: CDR1 LNHNV and CDR2 YYDKDF (reference sequence). The CDR3 covers 16 residues. The CDR3 nucleotides read TGTGCCACCAGCAGAGACGGAGTGGCGGGAACAGATACGCAGTATTTT. Its protein product is CATSRDGVAGTDTQYF.